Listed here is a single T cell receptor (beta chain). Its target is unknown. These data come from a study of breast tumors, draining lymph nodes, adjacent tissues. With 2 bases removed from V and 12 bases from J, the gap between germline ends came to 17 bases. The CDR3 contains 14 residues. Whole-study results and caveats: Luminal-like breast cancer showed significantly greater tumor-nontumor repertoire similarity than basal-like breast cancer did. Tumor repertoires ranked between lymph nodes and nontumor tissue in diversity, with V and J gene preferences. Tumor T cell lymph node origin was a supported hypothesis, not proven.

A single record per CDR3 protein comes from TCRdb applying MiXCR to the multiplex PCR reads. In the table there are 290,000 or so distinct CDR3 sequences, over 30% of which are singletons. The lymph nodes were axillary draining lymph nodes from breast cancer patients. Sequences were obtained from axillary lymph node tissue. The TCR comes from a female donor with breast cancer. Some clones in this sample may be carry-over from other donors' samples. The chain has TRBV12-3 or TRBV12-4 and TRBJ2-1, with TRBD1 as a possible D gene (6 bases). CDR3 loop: CASSLSGAQGGQFF. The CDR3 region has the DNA TGTGCCAGCAGTTTATCAGGAGCCCAAGGGGGGCAGTTCTTC.